This T cell receptor beta chain was recorded in a study of shared clonotypes between healthy human individuals. Remarks on this clone: Its antigen remains unknown.

TCRdb's table, derived via immunoSEQ multiplex PCR, lists solely in-frame clones and lacks some. The data hold about 2.3 million clones, with 85% to 95% observed a single time. Healthy adults negative for HIV, lacking recent acute infections or vaccinations, served as donors. Each donor was a Caucasian adult residing in Nashville, Tennessee. General study findings and limits: The study's rarefaction showed incomplete sorted-subset sequencing despite large depth. Shared clonotypes across all four donors exceeded non-shared ones in generation probability.

The source material was naive CD4+ T cells from PBMCs. This sample's subset: CD45RA+ positively selected. This TCR came from a man aged 18 to 30 in good health. Some clones in this sample may be carry-over from other donors' samples.

DNA of the CDR3: TGTGCCAGCAGCCCCTGGACTAGCAATCGATACGAGCAGTACTTC. Translating gives CASSPWTSNRYEQYF. The genes are TRBV7-8 and TRBJ2-7; 8 nucleotides match TRBD2. Germline-derived CDR1 and CDR2 are SGHVS and FQNEAQ. V was clipped by 5 bases and J by 4 bases; unmatched bases: 10. The CDR3 is 15 amino acids.